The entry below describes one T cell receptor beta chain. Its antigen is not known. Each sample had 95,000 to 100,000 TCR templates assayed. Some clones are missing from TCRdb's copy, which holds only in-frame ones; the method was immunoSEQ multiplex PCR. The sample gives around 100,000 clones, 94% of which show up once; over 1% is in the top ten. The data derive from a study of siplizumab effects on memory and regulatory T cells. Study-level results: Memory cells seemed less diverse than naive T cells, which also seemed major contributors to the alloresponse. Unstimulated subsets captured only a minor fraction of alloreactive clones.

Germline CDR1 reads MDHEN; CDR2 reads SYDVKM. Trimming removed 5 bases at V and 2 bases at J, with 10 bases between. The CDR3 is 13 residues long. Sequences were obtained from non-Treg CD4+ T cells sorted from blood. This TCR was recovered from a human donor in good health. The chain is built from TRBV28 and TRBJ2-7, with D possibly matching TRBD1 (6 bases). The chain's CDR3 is CASSRTVPYEQYF. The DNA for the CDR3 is TGTGCCAGCAGTAGGACAGTACCCTACGAGCAGTACTTC.